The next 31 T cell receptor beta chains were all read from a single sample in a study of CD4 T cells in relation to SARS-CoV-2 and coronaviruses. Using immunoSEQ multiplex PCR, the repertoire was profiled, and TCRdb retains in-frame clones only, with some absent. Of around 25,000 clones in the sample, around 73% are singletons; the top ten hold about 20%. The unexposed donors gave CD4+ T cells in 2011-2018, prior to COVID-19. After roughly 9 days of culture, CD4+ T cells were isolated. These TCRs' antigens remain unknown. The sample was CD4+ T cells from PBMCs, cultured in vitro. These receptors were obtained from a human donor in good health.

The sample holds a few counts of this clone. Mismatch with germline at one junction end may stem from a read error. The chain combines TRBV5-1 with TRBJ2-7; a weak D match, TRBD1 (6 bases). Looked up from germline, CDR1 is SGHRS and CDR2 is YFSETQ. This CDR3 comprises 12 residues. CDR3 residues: CASSGTHQSWHF. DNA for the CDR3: TGCGCCAGCAGCGGGACACACCAAAGTTGGCACTTC.

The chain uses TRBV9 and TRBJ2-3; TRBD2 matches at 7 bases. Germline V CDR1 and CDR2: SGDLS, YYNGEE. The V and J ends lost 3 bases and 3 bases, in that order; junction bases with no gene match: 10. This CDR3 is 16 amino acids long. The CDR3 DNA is TGTGCCAGCAGCGCCCTTGGCGGGAGTTGGACAGATACGCAGTATTTT. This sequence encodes CASSALGGSWTDTQYF.

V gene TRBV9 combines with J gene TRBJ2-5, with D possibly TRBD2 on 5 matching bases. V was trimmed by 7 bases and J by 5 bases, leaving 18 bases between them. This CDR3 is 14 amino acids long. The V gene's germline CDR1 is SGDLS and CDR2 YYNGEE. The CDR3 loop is CASGMDGEWETQYF. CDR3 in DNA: TGTGCCAGCGGGATGGACGGGGAGTGGGAGACCCAGTACTTC.

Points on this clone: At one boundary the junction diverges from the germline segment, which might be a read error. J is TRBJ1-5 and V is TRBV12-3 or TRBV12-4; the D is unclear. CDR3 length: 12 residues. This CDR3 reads CASMASNQPQHF. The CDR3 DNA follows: TGTGCAAGCATGGCTAGCAATCAGCCCCAGCATTTT.

The DNA of the CDR3 is TGTGCCAGCAGCCATCCGGTAGGGAACACTGAAGCTTTCTTT. Translating it yields CASSHPVGNTEAFF. The chain carries TRBV5-4 and TRBJ1-1; D is uncertain. This CDR3 contains 14 residues. Germline lookup yields CDR1 SGHNT and CDR2 YYREEE (reference sequence). Trimming shortened V by 4 bases and J by 1 base, and 11 bases separated the two germline ends.

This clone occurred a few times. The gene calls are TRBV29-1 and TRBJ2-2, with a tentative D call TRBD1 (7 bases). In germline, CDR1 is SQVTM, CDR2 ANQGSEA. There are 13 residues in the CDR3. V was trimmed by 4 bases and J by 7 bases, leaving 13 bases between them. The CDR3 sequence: CSVVRQGGGELFF. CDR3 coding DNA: TGCAGCGTTGTGCGTCAGGGGGGCGGGGAGCTGTTTTTT.

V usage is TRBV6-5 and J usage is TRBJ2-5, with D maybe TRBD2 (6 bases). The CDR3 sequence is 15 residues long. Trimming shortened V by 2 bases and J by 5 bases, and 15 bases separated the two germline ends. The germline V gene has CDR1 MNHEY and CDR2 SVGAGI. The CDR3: CASSYEHGGSETQYF. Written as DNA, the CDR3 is TGTGCCAGCAGTTACGAGCACGGAGGGTCGGAGACCCAGTACTTC.

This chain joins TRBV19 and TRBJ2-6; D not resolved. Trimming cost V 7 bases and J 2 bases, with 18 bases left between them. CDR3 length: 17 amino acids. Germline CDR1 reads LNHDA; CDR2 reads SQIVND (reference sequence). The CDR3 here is CASTNPQNNAGANVLTF. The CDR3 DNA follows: TGTGCCAGTACCAACCCCCAGAATAACGCTGGGGCCAACGTCCTGACTTTC.

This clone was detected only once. The CDR3: CASRVEQGLNSPLHF. The CDR3 DNA is TGCGCCAGTAGAGTAGAACAGGGGCTTAATTCACCCCTCCACTTT. The chain is built from TRBV5-1 and TRBJ1-6, with 7 bases lining up with TRBD1. CDR3 size: 15 residues. Germline CDR1 and CDR2: SGHRS and YFSETQ. V lost 8 bases to trimming and J lost 6 bases; unmatched junction nucleotides: 11. Full variable domain (outside the CDR3, taken from reference TRBV5-1 and TRBJ1-6): KAGVTQTPRYLIKTRGQQVTLSCSPISGHRSVSWYQQTPGQGLQFLFEYFSETQRNKGNFPGRFSGRQFSNSRSEMNVSTLELGDSALYLCASRVEQGLNSPLHFGNGTRLTVT.

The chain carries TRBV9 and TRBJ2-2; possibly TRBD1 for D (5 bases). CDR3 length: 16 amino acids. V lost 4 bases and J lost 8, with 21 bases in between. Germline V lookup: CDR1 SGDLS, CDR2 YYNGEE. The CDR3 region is CASSPRQSNQAGELFF. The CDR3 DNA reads TGTGCCAGCAGCCCTCGACAGAGTAATCAGGCGGGGGAGCTGTTTTTT.

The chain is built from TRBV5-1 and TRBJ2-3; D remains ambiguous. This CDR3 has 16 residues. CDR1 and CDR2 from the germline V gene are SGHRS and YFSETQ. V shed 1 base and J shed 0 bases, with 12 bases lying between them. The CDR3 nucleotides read TGCGCCAGCAGCTTGCGGTACTCCACTAGCACAGATACGCAGTATTTT. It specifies CASSLRYSTSTDTQYF.

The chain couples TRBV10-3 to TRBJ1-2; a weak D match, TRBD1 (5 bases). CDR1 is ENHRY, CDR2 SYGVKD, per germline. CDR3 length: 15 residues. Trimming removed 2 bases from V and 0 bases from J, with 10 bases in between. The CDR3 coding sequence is TGTGCCATCAGTGAGGGACAACCAGCTAACTATGGCTACACCTTC. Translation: CAISEGQPANYGYTF.

CDR3 sequence (DNA): TGTGCCAGCAGCTTAGTCGGGACTCTTTACACAGATACGCAGTATTTT. Protein: CASSLVGTLYTDTQYF. The rearrangement uses TRBV7-2 and TRBJ2-3; TRBD2 is a possible D gene (6 bases). Between the trimmed V and J ends, which lost 1 base and 2 bases, there was a span of 13 bases. Germline V gene data show CDR1 as SGHTA and CDR2 as FQGNSA. This CDR3 region has 16 residues.

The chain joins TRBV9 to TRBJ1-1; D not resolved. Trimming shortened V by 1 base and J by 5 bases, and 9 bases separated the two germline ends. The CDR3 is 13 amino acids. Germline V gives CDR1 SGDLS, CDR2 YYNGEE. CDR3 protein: CASSVIGETEAFF. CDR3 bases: TGTGCCAGCAGCGTAATTGGGGAGACTGAAGCTTTCTTT.

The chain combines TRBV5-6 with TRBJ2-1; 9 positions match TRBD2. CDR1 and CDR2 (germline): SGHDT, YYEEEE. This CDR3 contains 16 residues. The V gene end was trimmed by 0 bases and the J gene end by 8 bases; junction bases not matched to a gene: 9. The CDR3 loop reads CASSLDLAGLGDEQFF. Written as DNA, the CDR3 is TGTGCCAGCAGCTTGGATCTAGCGGGGCTCGGCGATGAGCAGTTCTTC.

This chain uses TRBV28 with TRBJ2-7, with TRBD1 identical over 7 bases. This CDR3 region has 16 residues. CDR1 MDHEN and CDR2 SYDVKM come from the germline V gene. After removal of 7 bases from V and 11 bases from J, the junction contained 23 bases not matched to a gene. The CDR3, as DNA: TGTGCCAGCAAACAGCCAGGGGGTTGGGGAGCCCCCGGGGAGTACTTC. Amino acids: CASKQPGGWGAPGEYF.

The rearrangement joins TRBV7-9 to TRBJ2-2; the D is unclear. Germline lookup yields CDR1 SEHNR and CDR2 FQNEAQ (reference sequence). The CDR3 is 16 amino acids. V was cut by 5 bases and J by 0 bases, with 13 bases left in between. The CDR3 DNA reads TGTGCCAGCAGCCCCCCGGGTACAGCGAACACCGGGGAGCTGTTTTTT. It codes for CASSPPGTANTGELFF.

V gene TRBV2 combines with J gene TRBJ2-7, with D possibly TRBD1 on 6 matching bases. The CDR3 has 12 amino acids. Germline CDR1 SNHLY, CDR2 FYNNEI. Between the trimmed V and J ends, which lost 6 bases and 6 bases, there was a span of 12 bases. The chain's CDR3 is CASRQDSLEQYF. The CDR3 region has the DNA TGTGCCAGCAGACAGGACAGCCTCGAGCAGTACTTC.

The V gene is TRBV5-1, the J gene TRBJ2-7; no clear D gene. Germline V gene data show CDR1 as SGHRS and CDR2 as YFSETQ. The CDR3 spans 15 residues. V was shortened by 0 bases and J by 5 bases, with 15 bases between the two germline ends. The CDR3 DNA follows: TGCGCCAGCAGCTTGGGGGAAACTATCGTCCACGAGCAGTACTTC. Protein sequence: CASSLGETIVHEQYF.

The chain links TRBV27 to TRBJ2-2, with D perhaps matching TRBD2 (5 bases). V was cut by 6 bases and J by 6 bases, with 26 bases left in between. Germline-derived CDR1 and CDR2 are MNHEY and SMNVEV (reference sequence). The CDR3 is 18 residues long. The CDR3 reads CASSSTNLLSHGPGELFF. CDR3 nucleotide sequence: TGTGCCAGCAGCTCGACTAACCTACTCAGTCATGGGCCCGGGGAGCTGTTTTTT.

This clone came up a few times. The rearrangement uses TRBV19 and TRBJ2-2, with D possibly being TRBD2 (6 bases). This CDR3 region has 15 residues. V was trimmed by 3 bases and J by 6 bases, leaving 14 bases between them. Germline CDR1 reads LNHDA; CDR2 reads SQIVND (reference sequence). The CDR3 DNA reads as TGTGCCAGTAGTATCCCCACGGGAGAGGCCGGGGAGCTGTTTTTT. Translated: CASSIPTGEAGELFF.

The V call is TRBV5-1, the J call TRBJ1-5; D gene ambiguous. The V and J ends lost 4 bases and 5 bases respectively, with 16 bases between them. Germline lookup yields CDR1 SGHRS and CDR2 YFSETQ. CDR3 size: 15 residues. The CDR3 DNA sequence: TGCGCCAGCAGCCCCCTAGGTGGGAGCGATCAGCCCCAGCATTTT. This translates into CASSPLGGSDQPQHF.

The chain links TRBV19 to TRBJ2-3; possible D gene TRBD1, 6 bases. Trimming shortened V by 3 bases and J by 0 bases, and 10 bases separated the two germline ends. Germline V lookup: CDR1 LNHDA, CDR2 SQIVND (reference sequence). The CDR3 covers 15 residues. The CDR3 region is CASSIGQTSTDTQYF. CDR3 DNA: TGTGCCAGTAGTATCGGACAGACTAGCACAGATACGCAGTATTTT.

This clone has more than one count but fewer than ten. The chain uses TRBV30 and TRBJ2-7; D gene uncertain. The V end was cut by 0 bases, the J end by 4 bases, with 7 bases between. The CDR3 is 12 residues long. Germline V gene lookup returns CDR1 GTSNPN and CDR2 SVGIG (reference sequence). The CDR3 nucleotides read TGTGCCTGGAGTGTCACGGATTACGAGCAGTACTTC. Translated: CAWSVTDYEQYF.

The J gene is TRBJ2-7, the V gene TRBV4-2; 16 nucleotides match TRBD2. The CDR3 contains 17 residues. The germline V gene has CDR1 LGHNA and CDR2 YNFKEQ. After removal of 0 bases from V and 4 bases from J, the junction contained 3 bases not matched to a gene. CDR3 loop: CASSQEGLAGGLYEQYF. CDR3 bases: TGTGCCAGCAGCCAAGAGGGACTAGCGGGAGGGCTGTACGAGCAGTACTTC.

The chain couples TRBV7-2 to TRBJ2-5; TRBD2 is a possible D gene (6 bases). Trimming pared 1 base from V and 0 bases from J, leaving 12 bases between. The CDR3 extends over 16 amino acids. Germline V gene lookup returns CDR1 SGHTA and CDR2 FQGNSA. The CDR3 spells CASSLGGTDYQETQYF. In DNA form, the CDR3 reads TGTGCCAGCAGCTTAGGGGGGACTGATTACCAAGAGACCCAGTACTTC.

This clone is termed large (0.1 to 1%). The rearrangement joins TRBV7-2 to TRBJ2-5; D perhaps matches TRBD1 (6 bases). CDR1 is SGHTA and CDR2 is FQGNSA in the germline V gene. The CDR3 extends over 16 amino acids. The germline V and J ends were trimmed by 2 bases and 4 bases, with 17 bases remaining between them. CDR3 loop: CASSLNTGTTRETQYF. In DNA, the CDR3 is TGTGCCAGCAGCTTAAATACCGGGACAACCAGAGAGACCCAGTACTTC. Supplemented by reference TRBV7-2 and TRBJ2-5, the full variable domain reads GAGVSQSPSNKVTEKGKDVELRCDPISGHTALYWYRQSLGQGLEFLIYFQGNSAPDKSGLPSDRFSAERTGGSVSTLTIQRTQQEDSAVYLCASSLNTGTTRETQYFGPGTRLLVL.

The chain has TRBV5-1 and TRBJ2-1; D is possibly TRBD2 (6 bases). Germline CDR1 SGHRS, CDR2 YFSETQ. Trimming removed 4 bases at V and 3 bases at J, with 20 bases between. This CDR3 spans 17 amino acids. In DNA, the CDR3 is TGCGCCAGCAGCGACCGGTGGGCTAGCGAGAACTACAATGAGCAGTTCTTC. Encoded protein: CASSDRWASENYNEQFF.

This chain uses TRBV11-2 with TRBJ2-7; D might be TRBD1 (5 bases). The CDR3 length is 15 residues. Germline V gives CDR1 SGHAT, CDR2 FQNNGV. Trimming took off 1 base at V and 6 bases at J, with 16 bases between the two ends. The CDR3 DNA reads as TGTGCCAGCAGCTTAGGTGGAAGGACATTAGGCGAGCAGTACTTC. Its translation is CASSLGGRTLGEQYF.

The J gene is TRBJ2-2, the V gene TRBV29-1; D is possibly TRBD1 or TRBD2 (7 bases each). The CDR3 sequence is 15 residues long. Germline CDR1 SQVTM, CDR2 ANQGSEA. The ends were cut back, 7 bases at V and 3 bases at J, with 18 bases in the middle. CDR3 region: CSAQGGFGDTGELFF. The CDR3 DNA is TGCAGCGCCCAGGGGGGGTTCGGTGACACCGGGGAGCTGTTTTTT.

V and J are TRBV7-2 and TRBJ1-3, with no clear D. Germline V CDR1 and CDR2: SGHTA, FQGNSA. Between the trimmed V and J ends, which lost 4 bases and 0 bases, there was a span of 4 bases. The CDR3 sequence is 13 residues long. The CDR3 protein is CASSSGSGNTIYF. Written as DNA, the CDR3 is TGTGCCAGCAGCTCCGGCTCTGGAAACACCATATATTTT.